This entry is about one T cell receptor (beta chain). V lost 1 base to trimming and J lost 4 bases, with 11 bases between them. The V gene's germline CDR1 is SGHTA and CDR2 FQGNSA. The length of the CDR3 is 15 residues. This specimen belongs to a study of T-cell reconstitution after alpha-beta-depleted transplantation in children. Preparation of the TCRbeta library was carried out with unique molecular identifiers. One entry per CDR3 protein results from TCRdb running MiXCR on the PCR reads. This repertoire shows 400,000 to 500,000 distinct CDR3 sequences, about a tenth found once; its top ten account for 5% to 6.5%.

The genes are TRBV7-2 and TRBJ1-5; a weak D match, TRBD1 (5 bases). Material: PBMCs from the stem cell graft donor, obtained from the stem cell graft. The TCR sequence derives from a human donor who donated a stem cell graft to a child with acute myeloid leukemia. CDR3 DNA: TGTGCCAGCAGCTTAGATGGTCGGGGGAATCAGCCCCAGCATTTT. Its protein is CASSLDGRGNQPQHF.